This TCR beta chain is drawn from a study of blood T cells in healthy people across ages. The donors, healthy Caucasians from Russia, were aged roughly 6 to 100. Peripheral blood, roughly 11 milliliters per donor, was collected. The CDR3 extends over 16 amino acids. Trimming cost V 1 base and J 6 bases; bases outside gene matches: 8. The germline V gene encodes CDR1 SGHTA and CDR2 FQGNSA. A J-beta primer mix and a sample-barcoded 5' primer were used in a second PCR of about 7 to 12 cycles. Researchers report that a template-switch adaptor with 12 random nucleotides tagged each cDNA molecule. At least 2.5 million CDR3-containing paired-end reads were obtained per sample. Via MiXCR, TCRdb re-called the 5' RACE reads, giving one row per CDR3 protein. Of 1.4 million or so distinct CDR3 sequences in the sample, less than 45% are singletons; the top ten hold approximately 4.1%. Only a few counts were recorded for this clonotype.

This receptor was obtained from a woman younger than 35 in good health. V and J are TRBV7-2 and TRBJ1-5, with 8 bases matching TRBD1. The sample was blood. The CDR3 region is CASSLVATGVGQPQHF. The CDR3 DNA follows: TGTGCCAGCAGCTTAGTTGCGACAGGGGTAGGTCAGCCCCAGCATTTT.